These 29 T cell receptor beta chains share one sample of origin, sequenced in a study of cytomegalovirus exposure and HLA in healthy donors. Vbeta (60) and Jbeta (13) primers were used in the PCR. Libraries were prepared by immunoSEQ multiplex PCR; TCRdb keeps only in-frame clonotypes and omits some of them. The sample lists approximately 89,000 clones; around 85% were seen once. The specimen sequenced was PBMCs. The receptors derive from a man aged 40-55 years in good health and CMV-seropositive.

The rearrangement uses TRBV6-4 and TRBJ2-7; 7 positions match TRBD1. Germline-derived CDR1 and CDR2 are MRHNA and SNTAGT. The CDR3 extends over 16 amino acids. V lost 5 bases and J lost 0; bases outside the gene matches: 10. In DNA form, the CDR3 reads TGTGCCAGCAGTCAAGCCCCGACAGGGAGCTCCTACGAGCAGTACTTC. Translating gives CASSQAPTGSSYEQYF.

This clone was seen a few times. The V call is TRBV7-6, the J call TRBJ2-2, with a weak D call TRBD2 (6 bases). The CDR3 extends over 16 amino acids. CDR1 is SGHVS and CDR2 is FNYEAQ in the germline V gene. The germline V and J ends were trimmed by 5 bases and 0 bases, with 13 bases remaining between them. CDR3 residues: CASSVRRGTNTGELFF. Here the CDR3 DNA reads TGTGCCAGCAGCGTCCGCCGGGGGACGAACACCGGGGAGCTGTTTTTT.

A note on this clone: The junction shows a germline mismatch at one end, possibly a read error. The chain joins TRBV7-7 to TRBJ1-6, with 8 bases matching TRBD1. Germline-derived CDR1 and CDR2 are SSHAT and FNYEAQ (reference sequence). This CDR3 spans 16 amino acids. In DNA form, the CDR3 reads TGTGCTAGCAGCTGGACAGGGCCCGGTAATAATTCACCCCTCCACTTT. Translation: CASSWTGPGNNSPLHF.

The rearrangement links TRBV7-9 to TRBJ1-6; D is uncertain. V lost 2 bases and J lost 10, with 6 bases in between. The CDR3 length is 12 residues. Germline V gives CDR1 SEHNR, CDR2 FQNEAQ (reference sequence). In DNA, the CDR3 is TGTGCCAGCAGCTTACGGGAATCACCCCTCCACTTT. It is translated as CASSLRESPLHF.

This clone has just a few counts. The chain links TRBV2 to TRBJ2-5; 7 nucleotides match TRBD2. In germline, CDR1 is SNHLY, CDR2 FYNNEI. V was clipped by 8 bases and J by 9 bases; unmatched bases: 12. This CDR3 has 13 amino acids. In nucleotides, the CDR3 is TGTGCCAGCGTGGGGGGGTCGGCTGGGTCCCAGTACTTC. The encoded protein is CASVGGSAGSQYF.

The rearrangement links TRBV5-1 to TRBJ2-1, with D possibly being TRBD1 (6 bases). Germline V lookup: CDR1 SGHRS, CDR2 YFSETQ. CDR3 length equals 16 residues. V was trimmed by 0 bases and J by 7 bases, leaving 17 bases between them. This CDR3 is CASSLEGPRGRNEQFF. DNA for the CDR3: TGCGCCAGCAGCTTGGAAGGGCCCAGGGGAAGGAATGAGCAGTTCTTC. Together with reference TRBV5-1 and TRBJ2-1, the CDR3 gives the full variable domain: KAGVTQTPRYLIKTRGQQVTLSCSPISGHRSVSWYQQTPGQGLQFLFEYFSETQRNKGNFPGRFSGRQFSNSRSEMNVSTLELGDSALYLCASSLEGPRGRNEQFFGPGTRLTVL.

This clone was counted only a few times. V and J are TRBV2 and TRBJ2-1; possibly TRBD1 for D (5 bases). The V and J ends lost 8 bases and 7 bases respectively, with 12 bases between them. Germline V CDR1 and CDR2: SNHLY, FYNNEI. The CDR3 extends over 12 amino acids. Here the CDR3 DNA reads TGTGCCAGCTCCACCCAGGGTAATGAGCAGTTCTTC. This gives the protein CASSTQGNEQFF. Supplemented by reference TRBV2 and TRBJ2-1, the full variable domain reads EPEVTQTPSHQVTQMGQEVILRCVPISNHLYFYWYRQILGQKVEFLVSFYNNEISEKSEIFDDQFSVERPDGSNFTLKIRSTKLEDSAMYFCASSTQGNEQFFGPGTRLTVL.

This clone was seen only a few times. V usage is TRBV5-4 and J usage is TRBJ1-2; TRBD1 matches at 8 bases. Unmatched junction bases numbered 9, after V lost 4 bases and J lost 7 bases. The CDR3 runs to 14 residues. Germline assignment: CDR1 SGHNT and CDR2 YYREEE (reference sequence). The CDR3 DNA reads as TGTGCCAGCAGCAGGGGGACAGGAGGGGGTGGCTACACCTTC. Translation gives CASSRGTGGGGYTF.

The genes are TRBV18 and TRBJ2-1, with 12 bases fitting TRBD2. CDR1 and CDR2 from the germline V gene are KGHSH and LQKENI. With 2 bases clipped from V and 2 bases from J, the junction kept 1 base outside the gene matches. The CDR3 runs 16 residues. The CDR3 nucleotides are TGTGCCAGCTCACCAACTAGCGGGAGGACCTACAATGAGCAGTTCTTC. It specifies CASSPTSGRTYNEQFF.

V and J are TRBV4-1 and TRBJ2-7; D unresolved. This CDR3 has 15 residues. Germline V gene sequence: CDR1 MGHRA, CDR2 YSYEKL. The germline V and J ends were trimmed by 0 bases and 3 bases, with 12 bases remaining between them. The DNA of the CDR3 is TGCGCCAGCAGCCAAGATCGGGTAGGTGTCTACGAGCAGTACTTC. It is translated as CASSQDRVGVYEQYF.

The chain uses TRBV6-6 and TRBJ1-4, with D tentatively TRBD1 (6 bases). The V end was cut by 6 bases, the J end by 2 bases, with 10 bases between. Germline values: CDR1 MNHNY, CDR2 SVGAGI (reference sequence). The CDR3 spans 14 residues. DNA of the CDR3: TGTGCCAGCAGGAAGACAGGCACTAATGAAAAACTGTTTTTT. Protein sequence: CASRKTGTNEKLFF.

This clone showed up just once. The CDR3 bases are TGTGCCAGCAGCTTAATGGCGGGGGGCCACAATGAGCAGTTCTTC. It translates to CASSLMAGGHNEQFF. V gene TRBV11-3 combines with J gene TRBJ2-1; 8 positions agree with TRBD2. The CDR3 sequence is 15 residues long. Trimming cost V 2 bases and J 5 bases; bases outside gene matches: 5. Germline CDR1 and CDR2: SGHNT and YENEEA.

V usage is TRBV19 and J usage is TRBJ1-5, with 10 bases fitting TRBD1. The V gene end was trimmed by 5 bases and the J gene end by 1 base; junction bases not matched to a gene: 5. The CDR3 loop spans 16 amino acids. Germline V gene data show CDR1 as LNHDA and CDR2 as SQIVND (reference sequence). CDR3 in amino acids: CASSPKGQGSNQPQHF. CDR3 DNA: TGTGCCAGTAGTCCCAAGGGACAGGGGAGCAATCAGCCCCAGCATTTT. Full variable domain (remainder filled in from reference TRBV19 and TRBJ1-5): DGGITQSPKYLFRKEGQNVTLSCEQNLNHDAMYWYRQDPGQGLRLIYYSQIVNDFQKGDIAEGYSVSREKKESFPLTVTSAQKNPTAFYLCASSPKGQGSNQPQHFGDGTRLSIL.

CDR3 protein: CASRRGIDYEQYF. As DNA, the CDR3 is TGTGCCAGCCGCCGGGGGATAGACTACGAGCAGTACTTC. The chain joins TRBV2 to TRBJ2-7, with D possibly TRBD2 on 6 matching bases. Trimming took off 8 bases at V and 3 bases at J, with 14 bases between the two ends. The CDR3 length is 13 residues. Per the germline V gene, CDR1 is SNHLY and CDR2 is FYNNEI. Drawing the rest from reference TRBV2 and TRBJ2-7, the complete variable domain is EPEVTQTPSHQVTQMGQEVILRCVPISNHLYFYWYRQILGQKVEFLVSFYNNEISEKSEIFDDQFSVERPDGSNFTLKIRSTKLEDSAMYFCASRRGIDYEQYFGPGTRLTVT.

CDR3 sequence reads: CASSQEQGQGYTF. The DNA for the CDR3 is TGTGCCAGCAGCCAAGAACAGGGACAAGGCTACACCTTC. The V call is TRBV14, the J call TRBJ1-2, with a possible D match to TRBD1 (6 bases). Between the trimmed V and J ends, which lost 0 bases and 8 bases, there was a span of 10 bases. CDR3 length: 13 residues. CDR1 and CDR2 (germline): SGHDN, FVKESK.

In its sample, this clone was seen once. The chain joins TRBV6-1 to TRBJ2-2; 7 positions agree with TRBD1. Germline trimming cut 3 bases from V and 5 bases from J; bases unmatched to any gene: 9. This CDR3 is 16 amino acids long. The V gene's germline CDR1 is MNHNS and CDR2 SASEGT. As DNA, the CDR3 is TGTGCCAGCAGTGAGAGACAGGGTGTTCGAACCGGGGAGCTGTTTTTT. Translating gives CASSERQGVRTGELFF.

This clone was observed a single time. The chain is built from TRBV9 and TRBJ2-5; 9 bases align to TRBD2. CDR1 SGDLS and CDR2 YYNGEE come from the germline V gene. Trimming removed 6 bases from V and 4 bases from J; junction bases left unmatched: 13. CDR3 size: 16 residues. Here the CDR3 reads CASTKASGGKGETQYF. Written as DNA, the CDR3 is TGTGCCAGCACCAAGGCCAGCGGGGGGAAAGGAGAGACCCAGTACTTC.

The chain joins TRBV7-2 to TRBJ1-5; D perhaps matches TRBD1 (5 bases). With 7 bases removed from V and 1 base from J, the gap between germline ends came to 11 bases. This CDR3 has 14 residues. Germline-derived CDR1 and CDR2 are SGHTA and FQGNSA. The CDR3 region has the DNA TGTGCCAGCAAATCGGGGGGAAGCAATCAGCCCCAGCATTTT. The encoded protein is CASKSGGSNQPQHF.

V gene TRBV7-6 combines with J gene TRBJ2-1, with D possibly being TRBD2 (5 bases). Germline lookup yields CDR1 SGHVS and CDR2 FNYEAQ. This CDR3 has 14 amino acids. Deletions cut 5 bases from V and 10 bases from J, with 18 bases between. As DNA, the CDR3 is TGTGCCAGCAGCCGAACAGCGGAGGCGGACGAGCAGTTCTTC. It is translated as CASSRTAEADEQFF.

This clone was observed a handful of times. The V and J genes are TRBV11-2 and TRBJ2-2; D not certain. V was pared by 5 bases and J by 4 bases, with 14 bases between. This CDR3 spans 15 amino acids. CDR1 SGHAT and CDR2 FQNNGV come from the germline V gene. The CDR3 DNA sequence: TGTGCCAGCAGCCCAACTTCGGAGTTCACCGGGGAGCTGTTTTTT. As protein: CASSPTSEFTGELFF. Using reference TRBV11-2 and TRBJ2-2 for the parts outside the CDR3, the full variable domain is EAGVAQSPRYKIIEKRQSVAFWCNPISGHATLYWYQQILGQGPKLLIQFQNNGVVDDSQLPKDRFSAERLKGVDSTLKIQPAKLEDSAVYLCASSPTSEFTGELFFGEGSRLTVL.

The CDR3 region is CASSYLGQPNTGELFF. The CDR3 bases are TGTGCCAGCAGCTACCTCGGACAGCCGAACACCGGGGAGCTGTTTTTT. The chain carries TRBV7-9 and TRBJ2-2, with a weak D call TRBD1 (6 bases). V lost 4 bases to trimming and J lost 0 bases, with 12 bases between them. Germline CDR1 and CDR2: SEHNR and FQNEAQ (reference sequence). There are 16 residues in the CDR3.

The chain carries TRBV6-1 and TRBJ1-2, with 7 positions matching TRBD1. V was clipped by 6 bases and J by 4 bases; unmatched bases: 11. The CDR3 runs to 15 residues. Germline assignment: CDR1 MNHNS and CDR2 SASEGT. Here the CDR3 DNA reads TGTGCCAGCAGCACGACAGGGTACGATGGCTATGGCTACACCTTC. Its protein product is CASSTTGYDGYGYTF.

The chain recombines TRBV6-5 with TRBJ2-7; TRBD1 aligns across 8 bases. The trim removed 8 bases at V and 2 bases at J, leaving 8 bases unmatched. CDR1 is MNHEY and CDR2 is SVGAGI in the germline V gene. This CDR3 has 14 residues. The CDR3 region has the DNA TGTGCCAGCGCCCCGGACAGGGTTACCTACGAGCAGTACTTC. Its protein is CASAPDRVTYEQYF.

CDR3 sequence: CASSMRGRETQYF. CDR3 DNA: TGTGCCAGTAGTATGCGGGGGCGGGAGACCCAGTACTTC. The chain combines TRBV19 with TRBJ2-5; weak D call: TRBD2 (7 bases). Trimming cost V 3 bases and J 5 bases, with 10 bases left between them. This CDR3 is built from 13 residues. Germline V gives CDR1 LNHDA, CDR2 SQIVND (reference sequence).

The chain links TRBV9 to TRBJ1-4; D remains unclear. V lost 2 bases and J lost 6, with 11 bases in between. The CDR3 has 14 amino acids. From germline, CDR1 is SGDLS and CDR2 YYNGEE. In DNA, the CDR3 is TGTGCCAGCAGCGTGCTGGGAGATGATGAAAAACTGTTTTTT. Amino acids: CASSVLGDDEKLFF.

This clone has just one count. The chain has TRBV5-1 and TRBJ2-5; 13 bases align to TRBD2. The CDR3 runs 16 residues. The trim removed 4 bases at V and 4 bases at J, leaving 7 bases unmatched. The V gene's germline CDR1 is SGHRS and CDR2 YFSETQ. This CDR3 is CASSPKTSGGIETQYF. CDR3 bases: TGCGCCAGCAGCCCAAAGACTAGCGGGGGGATAGAGACCCAGTACTTC.

The chain uses TRBV6-1 and TRBJ1-3, with D possibly TRBD1 on 5 matching bases. V was clipped by 4 bases and J by 0 bases, with 19 bases between them. The CDR3 has 18 amino acids. Germline-derived CDR1 and CDR2 are MNHNS and SASEGT. The CDR3: CASSVGAGYRYSGNTIYF. The CDR3 DNA reads TGTGCCAGCAGTGTAGGGGCAGGCTACCGATACTCTGGAAACACCATATATTTT.

V and J are TRBV19 and TRBJ1-2; a possible D gene is TRBD1 (5 bases). The CDR3 length is 14 residues. V was shortened by 4 bases and J by 2 bases, with 11 bases between the two germline ends. The germline V gene encodes CDR1 LNHDA and CDR2 SQIVND (reference sequence). The CDR3 DNA follows: TGTGCCAGTAGTACACTACAGGAAAACTATGGCTACACCTTC. This translates into CASSTLQENYGYTF.

The rearrangement uses TRBV7-8 and TRBJ2-5; 7 nucleotides align to TRBD1. The V gene's germline CDR1 is SGHVS and CDR2 FQNEAQ. Germline trimming cut 3 bases from V and 3 bases from J; bases unmatched to any gene: 7. The CDR3 runs 15 residues. CDR3 amino acids: CASSFETGQKETQYF. In DNA form, the CDR3 reads TGTGCCAGCAGCTTCGAGACAGGGCAAAAAGAGACCCAGTACTTC.